These 20 T cell receptor beta chains share one sample of origin, sequenced in a study of PD-1 blockade in classical Hodgkin lymphoma. The table came from immunoSEQ multiplex PCR; TCRdb's copy has only in-frame clones and leaves some out. The data contain around 40,000 clones, roughly 78% of them singletons. All trial patients relapsed after autologous stem cell transplantation. Source: peripheral blood mononuclear cells (PBMCs), taken at baseline. These receptors originate from a human donor with classical Hodgkin lymphoma.

V gene TRBV7-2 combines with J gene TRBJ2-3; 12 nucleotides match TRBD2. Germline CDR1 and CDR2: SGHTA and FQGNSA. The CDR3 sequence is 17 residues long. V lost 1 base, J lost 4 bases, and 6 bases stayed unmatched. In DNA form, the CDR3 reads TGTGCCAGCAGCTTAGGGCTAGCGGGGGGGAGGGCAGATACGCAGTATTTT. This codes for CASSLGLAGGRADTQYF. Combining the CDR3 with reference TRBV7-2 and TRBJ2-3 gives the whole variable domain GAGVSQSPSNKVTEKGKDVELRCDPISGHTALYWYRQSLGQGLEFLIYFQGNSAPDKSGLPSDRFSAERTGGSVSTLTIQRTQQEDSAVYLCASSLGLAGGRADTQYFGPGTRLTVL.

The chain combines TRBV7-9 with TRBJ2-1; the D gene could be TRBD1 or TRBD2 (7 bases each). Trimming shortened V by 4 bases and J by 4 bases, and 14 bases separated the two germline ends. CDR1 is SEHNR, CDR2 FQNEAQ, per germline (reference sequence). This CDR3 is built from 15 residues. CDR3 nucleotides: TGTGCCAGCAGCTCCGGGGGGACAGAGTACAATGAGCAGTTCTTC. Translated, it gives CASSSGGTEYNEQFF.

This clone was seen more than once but under ten times. This chain links TRBV6-4 with TRBJ2-2; D unclear. V was pared by 2 bases and J by 6 bases, with 16 bases between. Germline V CDR1 and CDR2: MRHNA, SNTAGT. The CDR3 runs 16 residues. This CDR3 reads CASSDEASSLSGELFF. Written as DNA, the CDR3 is TGTGCCAGCAGTGACGAGGCTAGTTCTTTGTCCGGGGAGCTGTTTTTT.

The chain combines TRBV5-6 with TRBJ2-2; TRBD1 matches 7 bases. V gave up 2 bases and J gave up 2 bases; unmatched junction bases: 6. This CDR3 region has 16 residues. Germline V gene sequence: CDR1 SGHDT, CDR2 YYEEEE. The DNA of the CDR3 is TGTGCCAGCAGCTTCCACAGGGGCCCTAACACCGGGGAGCTGTTTTTT. Encoded protein: CASSFHRGPNTGELFF.

The rearrangement links TRBV10-3 to TRBJ2-2; no clear D gene. V lost 2 bases and J 1 base, leaving 8 bases between the germline ends. This CDR3 region has 15 residues. CDR1 ENHRY and CDR2 SYGVKD come from the germline V gene. DNA for the CDR3: TGTGCCATCAGTGAGGGACGATTGAACACCGGGGAGCTGTTTTTT. Protein: CAISEGRLNTGELFF.

This sequence joins TRBV5-4 and TRBJ2-5; 14 positions agree with TRBD2. Germline assignment: CDR1 SGHNT and CDR2 YYREEE (reference sequence). V trimming: 4 bases; J trimming: 1 base; junction bases outside the gene matches: 6. The CDR3 loop spans 17 amino acids. DNA of the CDR3: TGTGCCAGCAGCCCCGGGACTAGCGGGGGTAGCCAAGAGACCCAGTACTTC. As protein: CASSPGTSGGSQETQYF.

The V and J genes are TRBV4-3 and TRBJ1-4; 9 nucleotides align to TRBD1. CDR1 is LGHNA, CDR2 YSLEER, per germline. There are 15 residues in the CDR3. V shed 4 bases and J 6 bases; nucleotides not matched to a gene: 6. Written as DNA, the CDR3 is TGCGCCAGCAGCCCTCGGGACAGGGTCGATGAAAAACTGTTTTTT. Translating it yields CASSPRDRVDEKLFF.

The chain employs TRBV5-5 and TRBJ1-1, with D unresolved. Per germline, CDR1 SGHKS and CDR2 YYEKEE (reference sequence). The CDR3 sequence is 13 residues long. Trimming took 1 base from V and 3 from J, leaving 7 bases between them. The CDR3 loop is CASSLRGDTEAFF. The DNA of the CDR3 is TGTGCCAGCAGCTTGCGTGGTGACACTGAAGCTTTCTTT.

The rearrangement links TRBV7-8 to TRBJ2-2; no clear D gene. The ends were cut back, 5 bases at V and 5 bases at J, with 12 bases in the middle. Germline V CDR1 and CDR2: SGHVS, FQNEAQ. The CDR3 extends over 14 amino acids. The CDR3 loop is CASSLIWGTGELFF. The CDR3 DNA follows: TGTGCCAGCAGCCTGATCTGGGGAACCGGGGAGCTGTTTTTT.

In DNA, the CDR3 is TGCGCCAGCAGCCCGGGGATGGGAGAAAAACTGTTTTTT. Encoded protein: CASSPGMGEKLFF. The V gene is TRBV5-1, the J gene TRBJ1-4; D unresolved. CDR3 length: 13 amino acids. Germline V gene sequence: CDR1 SGHRS, CDR2 YFSETQ. The V gene lost 4 bases and the J gene lost 8 bases, with 12 bases spanning the gap. Full variable domain (remainder filled in from reference TRBV5-1 and TRBJ1-4): KAGVTQTPRYLIKTRGQQVTLSCSPISGHRSVSWYQQTPGQGLQFLFEYFSETQRNKGNFPGRFSGRQFSNSRSEMNVSTLELGDSALYLCASSPGMGEKLFFGSGTQLSVL.

The chain carries TRBV6-5 and TRBJ2-5; 7 positions match TRBD2. The germline CDR1 and CDR2 sequences are MNHEY and SVGAGI. V was pared by 8 bases and J by 3 bases, with 12 bases of the junction left unmatched. This CDR3 has 15 residues. CDR3 nucleotide sequence: TGTGCCAGCGTTCCCGGTCTGGGGGGGGAAGAGACCCAGTACTTC. Amino acids: CASVPGLGGEETQYF.

The chain joins TRBV11-2 to TRBJ2-3, with D possibly being TRBD1 or TRBD2 (5 bases each). Trimming stripped 5 bases from V and 0 bases from J, with 15 bases between. CDR3 size: 16 residues. The V gene's germline CDR1 is SGHAT and CDR2 FQNNGV. The CDR3 sequence is CASSPGTVPSTDTQYF. As DNA, the CDR3 is TGTGCCAGCAGCCCCGGGACGGTCCCTAGCACAGATACGCAGTATTTT.

The chain links TRBV5-1 to TRBJ1-1; D is perhaps TRBD1 (6 bases). The V and J ends lost 1 base and 4 bases respectively, with 14 bases between them. The CDR3 length is 15 residues. CDR1 and CDR2 from the germline V gene are SGHRS and YFSETQ. The DNA of the CDR3 is TGCGCCAGCAGCTTGTCGGCAGGGGCGTCCACTGAAGCTTTCTTT. Translation: CASSLSAGASTEAFF.

The rearrangement links TRBV4-3 to TRBJ1-1; D might be TRBD1 (6 bases). V was shortened by 0 bases and J by 5 bases, with 13 bases between the two germline ends. The length of the CDR3 is 15 residues. CDR1 is LGHNA, CDR2 YSLEER, per germline. CDR3 in DNA: TGCGCCAGCAGCCAAGAATGGGCAGGGGTGACTGAAGCTTTCTTT. Translation: CASSQEWAGVTEAFF.

The CDR3 region is CASSPQGLRQETQYF. In DNA, the CDR3 is TGTGCCAGCAGCCCACAGGGGCTGAGGCAAGAGACCCAGTACTTC. The J gene is TRBJ2-5, the V gene TRBV6-1; TRBD1 matches at 7 bases. V lost 6 bases and J lost 2; bases outside the gene matches: 9. Germline V gene sequence: CDR1 MNHNS, CDR2 SASEGT. There are 15 residues in the CDR3.

This clone turned up a few times. An end of the junction does not agree with germline; a read error may underlie this. V is TRBV2 and J is TRBJ1-1; tentatively, D is TRBD1 (5 bases). The CDR3 loop spans 16 amino acids. Germline CDR1 SNHLY, CDR2 FYNNEI. For the CDR3, the DNA is TGTGCCAGCAGGGAAGCGGACATATATTCGAACACTGAAGCTTTCTTT. It specifies CASREADIYSNTEAFF.

V usage is TRBV6-5 and J usage is TRBJ1-4; TRBD1 matches 9 bases. Germline V gene data show CDR1 as MNHEY and CDR2 as SVGAGI. This CDR3 has 15 residues. J was trimmed by 7 bases and V by 2 bases; bases with no gene match: 5. CDR3 amino acids: CASSYTQGAFEKLFF. The CDR3 nucleotides read TGTGCCAGCAGTTACACACAGGGGGCGTTTGAAAAACTGTTTTTT.

The chain links TRBV10-3 to TRBJ2-7; 10 bases match TRBD2. From germline, CDR1 is ENHRY and CDR2 SYGVKD. J gave up 0 bases and V 6 bases, and 5 bases lay outside the gene matches. The CDR3 has 15 amino acids. The CDR3 DNA sequence: TGTGCCATCAGCCATAGCGGGGGGTCCTCCTACGAGCAGTACTTC. It encodes CAISHSGGSSYEQYF.

This chain connects TRBV5-1 to TRBJ2-3, with D possibly being TRBD1 or TRBD2 (5 bases each). CDR3 size: 17 residues. Trimming left V 3 bases short and J 2 bases short, with 19 bases between. Looked up from germline, CDR1 is SGHRS and CDR2 is YFSETQ. CDR3 sequence: CASSSRTTGDYTDTQYF. The CDR3 region has the DNA TGCGCCAGCAGCTCGCGAACCACAGGTGACTACACAGATACGCAGTATTTT.

CDR3 sequence: CASSVSGPEKLFF. The CDR3 bases are TGTGCCAGCTCGGTTTCGGGTCCCGAAAAACTGTTTTTT. The V and J genes are TRBV18 and TRBJ1-4; no firm D call. CDR3 size: 13 residues. CDR1 is KGHSH and CDR2 is LQKENI in the germline V gene. Trimming took 6 bases from V and 8 from J, leaving 13 bases between them. Full variable domain (missing parts from reference TRBV18 and TRBJ1-4): NAGVMQNPRHLVRRRGQEARLRCSPMKGHSHVYWYRQLPEEGLKFMVYLQKENIIDESGMPKERFSAEFPKEGPSILRIQQVVRGDSAAYFCASSVSGPEKLFFGSGTQLSVL.